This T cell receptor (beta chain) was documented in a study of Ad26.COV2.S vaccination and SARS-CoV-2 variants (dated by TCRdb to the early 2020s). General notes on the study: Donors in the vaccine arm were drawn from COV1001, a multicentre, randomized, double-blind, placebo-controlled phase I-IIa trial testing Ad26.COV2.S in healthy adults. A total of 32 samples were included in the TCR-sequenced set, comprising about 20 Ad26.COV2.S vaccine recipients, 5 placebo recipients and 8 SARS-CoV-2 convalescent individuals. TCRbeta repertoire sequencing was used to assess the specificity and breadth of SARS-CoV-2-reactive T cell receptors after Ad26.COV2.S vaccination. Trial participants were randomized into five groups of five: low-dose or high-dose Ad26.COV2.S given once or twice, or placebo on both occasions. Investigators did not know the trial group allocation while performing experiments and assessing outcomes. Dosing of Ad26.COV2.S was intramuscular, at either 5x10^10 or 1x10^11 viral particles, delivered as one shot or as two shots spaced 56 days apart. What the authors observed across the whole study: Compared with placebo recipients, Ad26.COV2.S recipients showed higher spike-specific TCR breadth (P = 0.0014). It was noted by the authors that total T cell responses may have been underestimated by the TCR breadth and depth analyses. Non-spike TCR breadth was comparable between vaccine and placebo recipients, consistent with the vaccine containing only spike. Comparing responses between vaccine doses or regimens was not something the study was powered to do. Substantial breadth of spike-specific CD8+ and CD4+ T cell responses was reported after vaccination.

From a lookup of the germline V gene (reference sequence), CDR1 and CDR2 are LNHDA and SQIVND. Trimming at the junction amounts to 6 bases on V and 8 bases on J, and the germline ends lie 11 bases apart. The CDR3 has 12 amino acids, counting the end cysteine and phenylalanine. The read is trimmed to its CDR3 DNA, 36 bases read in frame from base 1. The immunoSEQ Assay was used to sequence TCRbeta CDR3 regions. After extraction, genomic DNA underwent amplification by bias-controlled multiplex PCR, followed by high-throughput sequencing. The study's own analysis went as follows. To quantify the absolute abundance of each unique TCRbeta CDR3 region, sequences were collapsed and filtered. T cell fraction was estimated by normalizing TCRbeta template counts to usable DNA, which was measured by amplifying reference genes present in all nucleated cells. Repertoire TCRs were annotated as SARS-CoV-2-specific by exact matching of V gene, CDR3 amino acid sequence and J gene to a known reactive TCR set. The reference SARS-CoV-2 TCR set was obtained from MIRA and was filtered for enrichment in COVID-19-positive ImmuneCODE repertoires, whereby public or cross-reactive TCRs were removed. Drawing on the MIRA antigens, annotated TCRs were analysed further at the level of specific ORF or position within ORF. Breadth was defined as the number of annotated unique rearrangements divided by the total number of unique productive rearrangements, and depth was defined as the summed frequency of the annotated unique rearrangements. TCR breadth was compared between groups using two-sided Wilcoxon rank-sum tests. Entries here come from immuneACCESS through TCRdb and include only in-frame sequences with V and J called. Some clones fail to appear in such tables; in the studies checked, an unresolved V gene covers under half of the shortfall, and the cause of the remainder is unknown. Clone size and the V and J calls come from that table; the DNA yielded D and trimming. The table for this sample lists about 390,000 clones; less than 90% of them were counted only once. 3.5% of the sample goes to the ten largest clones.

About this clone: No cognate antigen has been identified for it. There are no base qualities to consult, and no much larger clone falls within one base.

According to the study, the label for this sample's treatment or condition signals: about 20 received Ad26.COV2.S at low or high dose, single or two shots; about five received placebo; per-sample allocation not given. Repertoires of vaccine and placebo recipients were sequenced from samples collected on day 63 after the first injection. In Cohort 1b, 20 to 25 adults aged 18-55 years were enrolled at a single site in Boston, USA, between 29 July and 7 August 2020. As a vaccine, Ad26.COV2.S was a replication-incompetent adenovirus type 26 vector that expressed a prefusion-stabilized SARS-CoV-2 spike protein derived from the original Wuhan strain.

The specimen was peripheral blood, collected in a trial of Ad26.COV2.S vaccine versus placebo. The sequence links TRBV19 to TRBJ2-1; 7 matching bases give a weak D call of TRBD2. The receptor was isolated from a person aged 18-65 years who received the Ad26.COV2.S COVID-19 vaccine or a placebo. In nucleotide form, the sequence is TGTGCCAGTAGCCAGGGGAGGGATGAGCAGTTCTTC. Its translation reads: CASSQGRDEQFF.